This TCR beta chain was retrieved from a study of blood T cell repertoires in COVID-19. The overall study: Samples taken during acute and convalescent COVID-19 were collected in the United States, Italy and Spain.

Trimming removed 2 bases from V and 1 base from J; junction bases left unmatched: 8. CDR1 and CDR2 from the germline V gene are SGDLS and YYNGEE. This CDR3 has 17 residues. Study members were between roughly 18 and 89 years old and lived in roughly 24 US regions. Cohorts were determined from participant-reported clinical history. Authors' data handling: Cell counts per sample came from amplifying reference gene primers. Profiling relied on immunoSEQ multiplex PCR, and the TCRdb table lists in-frame clones only, not all of them. From that table come the V and J calls and clone size; the DNA was used to work out D and trimming. The sample contains 210,000 or so clones, about 84% of which appear only once.

The chain links TRBV9 to TRBJ2-2; 7 nucleotides agree with TRBD2. The receptor comes from a woman in her thirties or forties with acute COVID-19. Sequenced: PBMCs or T cells enriched from blood (not recorded which). The CDR3 nucleotides read TGTGCCAGCAGCGTCGGACCCGGGACTATGAACACCGGGGAGCTGTTTTTT. This sequence encodes CASSVGPGTMNTGELFF.